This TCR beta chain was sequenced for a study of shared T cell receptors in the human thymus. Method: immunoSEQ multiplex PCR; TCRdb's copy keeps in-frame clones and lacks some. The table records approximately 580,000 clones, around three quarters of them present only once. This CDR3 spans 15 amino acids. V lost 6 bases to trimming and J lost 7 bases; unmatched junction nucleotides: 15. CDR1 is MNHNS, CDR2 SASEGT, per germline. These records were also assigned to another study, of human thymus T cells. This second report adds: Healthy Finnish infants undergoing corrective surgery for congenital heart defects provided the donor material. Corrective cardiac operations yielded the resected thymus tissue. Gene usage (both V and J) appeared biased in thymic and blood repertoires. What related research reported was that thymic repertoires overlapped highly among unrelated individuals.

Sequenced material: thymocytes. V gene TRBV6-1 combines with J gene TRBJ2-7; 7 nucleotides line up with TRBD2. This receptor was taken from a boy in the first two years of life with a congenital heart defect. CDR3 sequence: CASRSAGASLLEQYF. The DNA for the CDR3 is TGTGCCAGCAGATCTGCGGGAGCATCCCTTTTGGAGCAGTACTTC.